What follows are 6 T cell receptor beta chains derived from one specimen sequenced in a study of cytomegalovirus exposure and HLA in healthy donors. Data came from immunoSEQ multiplex PCR; TCRdb stores just in-frame clones and leaves some out. The profile shows 250,000 to 350,000 clones, about nine tenths of them singletons. Material for sequencing was PBMCs. These receptors originate from a woman in her late teens or twenties in good health and CMV-seronegative.

The chain is built from TRBV27 and TRBJ1-1, with 8 bases aligning to TRBD1. The junction had 12 bases not matched to a gene; V was cut back by 8 bases and J by 1 base. The CDR3 extends over 16 amino acids. The V gene's germline CDR1 is MNHEY and CDR2 SMNVEV (reference sequence). This CDR3 reads CASAIPGQAGNTEAFF. For the CDR3, the DNA is TGTGCCAGCGCCATCCCGGGACAGGCAGGGAACACTGAAGCTTTCTTT.

This clone was seen once. The genes are TRBV2 and TRBJ1-4, with TRBD1 matching over 7 bases. Germline V CDR1 and CDR2: SNHLY, FYNNEI. The CDR3 extends over 15 amino acids. With 7 bases clipped from V and 0 bases from J, the junction kept 5 bases outside the gene matches. CDR3 in DNA: TGTGCCAGCACCCTAGGGACAGCAACTAATGAAAAACTGTTTTTT. Translated: CASTLGTATNEKLFF.

The chain joins TRBV6-5 to TRBJ2-7; the match to TRBD2 covers 11 bases. Germline CDR1 MNHEY, CDR2 SVGAGI. The CDR3 extends over 15 amino acids. V lost 6 bases and J lost 4; bases outside the gene matches: 8. The CDR3 is CASSVGTSGHYEQYF. The DNA of the CDR3 is TGTGCCAGCAGCGTCGGGACTAGCGGACATTACGAGCAGTACTTC.

This clone was counted a few times. This sequence joins TRBV5-1 and TRBJ2-3, with a possible D match to TRBD1 (5 bases). In germline, CDR1 is SGHRS, CDR2 YFSETQ. The length of the CDR3 is 15 residues. Trimming shortened V by 2 bases and J by 1 base, and 11 bases separated the two germline ends. The DNA of the CDR3 is TGCGCCAGCAGCTTAGGACATCAGGGCACAGATACGCAGTATTTT. Amino acids: CASSLGHQGTDTQYF.

This chain connects TRBV6-5 to TRBJ2-7; possibly TRBD1 for D (6 bases). From germline, CDR1 is MNHEY and CDR2 SVGAGI. The CDR3 loop spans 14 amino acids. The V and J ends lost 4 bases and 2 bases respectively, with 12 bases between them. The CDR3 DNA reads TGTGCCAGCAGTTCCGGGACACTGACCTACGAGCAGTACTTC. This sequence encodes CASSSGTLTYEQYF.

This clone turned up a few times. The CDR3: CASSLVQGWEKLFF. The DNA for the CDR3 is TGTGCCAGCAGCTTAGTTCAGGGGTGGGAAAAACTGTTTTTT. This chain connects TRBV7-8 to TRBJ1-4, with a weak D call TRBD1 (6 bases). The ends were cut back, 1 base at V and 8 bases at J, with 11 bases in the middle. Germline assignment: CDR1 SGHVS and CDR2 FQNEAQ. The CDR3 has 14 amino acids.